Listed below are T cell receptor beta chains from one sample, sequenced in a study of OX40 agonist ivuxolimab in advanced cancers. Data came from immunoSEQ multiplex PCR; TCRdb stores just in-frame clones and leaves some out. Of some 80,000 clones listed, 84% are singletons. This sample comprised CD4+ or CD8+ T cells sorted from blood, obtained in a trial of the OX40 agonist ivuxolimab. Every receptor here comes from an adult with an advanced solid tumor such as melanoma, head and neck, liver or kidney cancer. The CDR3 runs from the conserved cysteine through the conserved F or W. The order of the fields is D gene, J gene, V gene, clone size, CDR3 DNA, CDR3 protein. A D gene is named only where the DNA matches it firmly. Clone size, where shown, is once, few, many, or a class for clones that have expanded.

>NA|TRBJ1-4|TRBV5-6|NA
TGTGCCAGCAGCCGCTGGGGCGAGTGGGAGGAAAAACTGTTTTTT
CASSRWGEWEEKLFF
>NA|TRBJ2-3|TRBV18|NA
TGTGCCAGCTCACCACCGGGGGGGCCCGATACGCAGTATTTT
CASSPPGGPDTQYF
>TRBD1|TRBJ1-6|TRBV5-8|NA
TGTGCCAGCAGCAAAGACAGGGGTAATTCACCCCTCCACTTT
CASSKDRGNSPLHF
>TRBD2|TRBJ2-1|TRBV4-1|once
TGCGCCAGCAGCCAAGGGCGGGGGGCTAATGAGCAGTTCTTC
CASSQGRGANEQFF
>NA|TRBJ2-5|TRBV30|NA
TGTGCCTGGAGTGTACAGGGCAAGAAGTACTTC
CAWSVQGKKYF
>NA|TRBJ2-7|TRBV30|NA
TGTGCCTTAACTCGGGGGCCCTACGAGCAGTACTTC
CALTRGPYEQYF
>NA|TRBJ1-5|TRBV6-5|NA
TGTGCCAGCAGTTACTCGAAGGCAGGGAATCAGCCCCAGCATTTT
CASSYSKAGNQPQHF
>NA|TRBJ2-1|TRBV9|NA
TGTGCCAGCAGCGCCAGCCCGGAGCCATCCTCCTACAATGAGCAGTTCTTC
CASSASPEPSSYNEQFF
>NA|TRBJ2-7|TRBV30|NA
TGTGCCTGGTCGCAGGCGTCCTACGAGCAGTACTTC
CAWSQASYEQYF
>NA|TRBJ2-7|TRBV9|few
TGTGCCAGCAGCGTAGACCAAGGGACCTACGAGCAGTACTTC
CASSVDQGTYEQYF
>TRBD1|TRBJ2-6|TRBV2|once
TGTGCCAGCAGTGTCCAGGGGGCAAGTGGGGCCAACGTCCTGACTTTC
CASSVQGASGANVLTF
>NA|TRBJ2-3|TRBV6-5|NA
TGTGCCAGCAGTTACGGACGACCTAGCACAGATACGCAGTATTTT
CASSYGRPSTDTQYF
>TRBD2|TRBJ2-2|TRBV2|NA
TGTGCCACCGGGAGGGAGAACACCGGGGAGCTGTTTTTT
CATGRENTGELFF
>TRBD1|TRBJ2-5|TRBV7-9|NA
TGTGCCAGCAGCATACCCCAGACAGGGTTGGAGACCCAGTACTTC
CASSIPQTGLETQYF
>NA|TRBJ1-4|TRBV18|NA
TGTGCCAGCTCACCAGGGGCGGAAGAAAAACTGTTTTTT
CASSPGAEEKLFF
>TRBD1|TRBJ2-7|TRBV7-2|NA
TGTGCCAGCAGCTTCAACAGGGGGCAGTGGGAGCAGTACTTC
CASSFNRGQWEQYF
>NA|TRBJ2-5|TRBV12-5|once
TGTGCTAGTGGTTTCATCTCCGGGGCGAAGGGAGAGACCCAGTACTTC
CASGFISGAKGETQYF
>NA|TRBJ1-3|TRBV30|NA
TGTGCCTGGAGCCCGGGGATTTCTGGAAACACCATATATTTT
CAWSPGISGNTIYF
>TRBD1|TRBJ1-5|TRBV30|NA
TGTGCCTGGAGCGACGGACAGGGAGGTCAGCCCCAGCATTTT
CAWSDGQGGQPQHF
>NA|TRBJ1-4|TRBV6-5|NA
TGTGCCAGCAGTTATACAGCAACTAATGAAAAACTGTTTTTT
CASSYTATNEKLFF
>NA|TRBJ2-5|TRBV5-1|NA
TGCGCCAGCAGCTTGGGCGACAGAATGGGGGAGACCCAGTACTTC
CASSLGDRMGETQYF
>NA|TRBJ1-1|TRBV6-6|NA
TGTGCCAGCAGTTCCCTAATAAAAGGGACTGAAGCTTTCTTT
CASSSLIKGTEAFF
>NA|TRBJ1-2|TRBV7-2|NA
TGTGCCAGCAGCTTAGGAGTTTTGGAAATCTATGGCTACACCTTC
CASSLGVLEIYGYTF
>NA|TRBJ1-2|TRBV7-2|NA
TGTGCCAGCAGCTCGTTCGGGGGTGGCTACACCTTC
CASSSFGGGYTF
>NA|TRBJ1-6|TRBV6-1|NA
TGTGCCAGCCACCCGGGCCTAGCCGGTAATTCACCCCTCCACTTT
CASHPGLAGNSPLHF